This section outlines one TCR beta chain sequence together with its context. Its antigen is as yet unknown. These data originate in a study of OX40 agonist ivuxolimab in advanced cancers. The study's findings and limits: Within 6 weeks, CD4+ and CD8+ blood T cells expanded clonally at 0.1 to 3.0 mg/kg.

Germline V gives CDR1 LNHDA, CDR2 SQIVND (reference sequence). CDR3 size: 17 residues. V was pared by 4 bases and J by 4 bases, with 9 bases of the junction left unmatched. Only in-frame clones appear in the TCRdb table, and some are missing; sequencing was by immunoSEQ multiplex PCR. The repertoire consists of roughly 51,000 clones, with around 88% occurring once and the leading ten covering approximately 1.5%. The specimen was CD4+ or CD8+ T cells sorted from blood, collected in a trial of the OX40 agonist ivuxolimab. This chain links TRBV19 with TRBJ2-6; 8 bases match TRBD2. The sequence was collected from an adult with an advanced solid tumor such as melanoma, head and neck, liver or kidney cancer. The CDR3 sequence is CASSRRGAILGANVLTF. In nucleotides, the CDR3 is TGTGCCAGTAGTAGGCGGGGGGCCATATTAGGGGCCAACGTCCTGACTTTC.